The present TCR beta chain was sequenced within a study of multiple sclerosis patients with progressive multifocal leukoencephalopathy. Trimming took 5 bases from V and 7 from J, leaving 6 bases between them. This CDR3 has 11 residues. The germline V gene has CDR1 MNHNS and CDR2 SASEGT. Findings and limits, study-wide: Most PML patients had lower entropy, suggesting less diverse TRB repertoires.

Sequenced by immunoSEQ multiplex PCR; TCRdb stores in-frame clones only, minus some. In the table there are roughly 32,000 clones, more than 75% of which are singletons. In the case of this clone: The antigen remains unidentified.

Stated time point: time of PML onset. PML was diagnosed clinically and by MRI, then confirmed by JC virus DNA in cerebrospinal fluid. The receptor was derived from a human donor with progressive multifocal leukoencephalopathy. This sample comprised PBMCs, obtained from a patient treated with natalizumab. The chain couples TRBV6-1 to TRBJ2-1; D call uncertain. The CDR3 DNA sequence: TGTGCCAGCAGTTACCTAAATGAGCAGTTCTTC. This codes for CASSYLNEQFF.